The clone carrying this TCR beta chain was seen at least ten times. Antigen: not known. These data belong to a study of T cells in Graves' hyperthyroidism and ophthalmopathy. Subjects aged 18 to 65 presented with newly diagnosed hyperthyroidism of less than 2 months' duration. Exclusion of a patient resulted from uncontrolled infection, other autoimmune disease, pregnancy or lactation. Before ophthalmopathy appeared, progressors gave blood at initial hyperthyroidism diagnosis. Germline V lookup: CDR1 SGHDN, CDR2 FVKESK. The CDR3 covers 17 residues. The V and J ends lost 0 bases and 2 bases respectively, with 17 bases between them. RNA transcripts served as the template for amplifying TCR beta CDR3 regions. The HTBI primer set drove a first-round RT-PCR of the TCR CDR3. Each CDR3 protein is one row after TCRdb ran MiXCR on the multiplex PCR reads. The data hold approximately 620,000 distinct CDR3 sequences, with more than 11% observed a single time.

Study results and limitations: Also found in blood were most expanded thyroid clonotypes above 0.001.

Sequenced: blood. This receptor was taken from a young woman with Graves' hyperthyroidism that later progressed to Graves' ophthalmopathy. J is TRBJ2-7 and V is TRBV14, with D unclear. CDR3 bases: TGTGCCAGCAGCCAAGAGCACCGCTCGGCATGGGCCTACGAGCAGTACTTC. Protein sequence: CASSQEHRSAWAYEQYF.